These 27 T cell receptor beta chains were sequenced from one sample in a study of Graves' ophthalmopathy and Graves' hyperthyroidism (dated by TCRdb to about 2018). Sequencing took place on an Illumina HiSeq 2000. For repertoire sequencing, TCR beta CDR3 regions were amplified from RNA transcripts. The first round was an RT-PCR using HTBI primers with the Qiagen OneStep RT-PCR kit, and this first round was followed by a second-round multiplex PCR, then size selection and purification. In TCRdb, the public reads were trimmed at Q25 with fastp and aligned with MiXCR, with productive beta chains retained. Entries that share a CDR3 protein sequence are merged under the most common genes and DNA. Across this sample there are 1 million to 1.3 million distinct CDR3 sequences, with roughly 35% seen only once. 11% of the sample comes from the top ten. The sequenced material came from peripheral blood or thyroid tissue (not recorded which). These receptors were obtained from an adult man with Graves' hyperthyroidism.

This clonotype was seen many times. The chain employs TRBV10-2 and TRBJ2-7; 9 bases map to TRBD2. The CDR3 sequence is 17 residues long. Trimming at V came to 0 bases and at J to 4 bases, leaving 10 bases not matched to a gene. Germline loops: CDR1 WSHSY, CDR2 SAAADI. The CDR3 DNA is TGCGCCAGCAGTGAGTCAGTAGGACTAGCGATGAGGTACGAGCAGTACTTC. Encoded protein: CASSESVGLAMRYEQYF.

There are many counts of this clonotype. The rearrangement joins TRBV7-9 to TRBJ2-7; 7 bases align to TRBD2. This CDR3 has 14 amino acids. J lost 5 bases, V lost 5 bases, and 9 bases had no gene match. Germline V CDR1 and CDR2: SEHNR, FQNEAQ (reference sequence). Here the CDR3 DNA reads TGTGCCAGCAGCCCCCGGTCTAGCGGCCACGAGCAGTACTTC. It codes for CASSPRSSGHEQYF.

This clonotype has just a few counts. A read error is possible here, since a much larger clone lies one base away. The chain couples TRBV2 to TRBJ2-5; 8 bases map to TRBD1. The V gene end was trimmed by 6 bases and the J gene end by 5 bases; junction bases not matched to a gene: 2. Germline assignment: CDR1 SNHLY and CDR2 FYNNEI. This CDR3 is 12 amino acids long. The DNA of the CDR3 is TGTGCCAGCAGACGACAGGGGGAGACCCAGTACTTC. The encoded protein is CASRRQGETQYF.

The chain recombines TRBV6-1 with TRBJ2-7; TRBD1 matches 10 bases. Trimming cost V 0 bases and J 6 bases; bases outside gene matches: 8. CDR1 is MNHNS and CDR2 is SASEGT in the germline V gene. The CDR3 has 16 amino acids. CDR3 bases: TGTGCCAGCAGTGAAGCTTCGGGACAGGGGAAGAGCGAGCAGTACTTC. Amino acids: CASSEASGQGKSEQYF.

A remark on this clonotype: An end of the junction does not agree with germline; a read error may underlie this. V is TRBV7-2 and J is TRBJ2-5; 10 bases align to TRBD1. The CDR3 contains 15 residues. CDR1 and CDR2 (germline): SGHTA, FQGNSA. The DNA of the CDR3 is TGCGCCAGCAGCTCCGGGACAGGGGTTCGGGAGACCCAGTACTTC. Translating it yields CASSSGTGVRETQYF.

This clonotype was detected many times. This chain connects TRBV13 to TRBJ1-5; D unresolved. The CDR3 totals 12 residues. Germline V CDR1 and CDR2: PRHDT, FYEKMQ (reference sequence). Trimming stripped 0 bases from V and 6 bases from J, with 3 bases between. In nucleotides, the CDR3 is TGTGCCAGCAGCTTAGGATTTCAGCCCCAGCATTTT. It specifies CASSLGFQPQHF. Looking up the rest from reference TRBV13 and TRBJ1-5 gives the full variable domain: AAGVIQSPRHLIKEKRETATLKCYPIPRHDTVYWYQQGPGQDPQFLISFYEKMQSDKGSIPDRFSAQQFSDYHSELNMSSLELGDSALYFCASSLGFQPQHFGDGTRLSIL.

This clonotype has a count of ten or more. The chain uses TRBV7-3 and TRBJ1-1; tentatively, D is TRBD1 (6 bases). CDR3 length: 13 amino acids. Looked up from germline, CDR1 is SGHTA and CDR2 is FQGTGA. Trimming left V 8 bases short and J 1 base short, with 11 bases between. The CDR3: CASAGAGNTEAFF. Written as DNA, the CDR3 is TGTGCCAGCGCAGGGGCTGGGAACACTGAAGCTTTCTTT.

Comment on this clonotype: A read error may explain this, as a much larger clone is one base away. J is TRBJ2-2 and V is TRBV29-1; possible D gene TRBD1, 6 bases. The CDR3 has 13 residues. Trimming removed 7 bases at V and 3 bases at J, with 12 bases between. Per germline, CDR1 SQVTM and CDR2 ANQGSEA. The chain's CDR3 is CSGADSYTGELFF. CDR3 nucleotide sequence: TGCAGCGGCGCGGACAGTTACACCGGGGAGCTGTTTTTT.

The V gene is TRBV20-1, the J gene TRBJ2-7; possibly TRBD2 for D (5 bases). V lost 3 bases to trimming and J lost 0 bases, with 15 bases between them. The CDR3 loop spans 15 amino acids. Germline CDR1 DFQATT, CDR2 SNEGSKA (reference sequence). The CDR3 DNA sequence: TGCAGTGCTAGTGACGGACTCCCGCTCTCCTACGAGCAGTACTTC. Its translation is CSASDGLPLSYEQYF.

In this sample, this clonotype turned up many times. V and J are TRBV12-3 or TRBV12-4 and TRBJ2-5; tentative D call: TRBD1 (6 bases). This CDR3 is 13 amino acids long. Trimming took off 6 bases at V and 0 bases at J, with 8 bases between the two ends. In DNA, the CDR3 is TGTGCCAGCAGGCAGGGGTACCAAGAGACCCAGTACTTC. Its translation is CASRQGYQETQYF.

This clonotype was found many times. A read error may produce the germline difference seen at one junction end. The chain recombines TRBV12-3 or TRBV12-4 with TRBJ1-2; 8 bases match TRBD1. The CDR3 totals 13 residues. CDR3 coding DNA: TGCGCCAGCAGCCCCGGGACAGGCTATGGCTACACCTTC. Translated, it gives CASSPGTGYGYTF.

Note on this clonotype: A read error may produce the germline difference seen at one junction end. The chain recombines TRBV11-2 with TRBJ2-5, with D hard to call. Germline V gene sequence: CDR1 SGHAT, CDR2 FQNNGV. This CDR3 spans 17 amino acids. The CDR3 region is CASSQTPGSSPQETQYF. CDR3 nucleotide sequence: TGCGCCAGCAGCCAAACACCTGGGTCATCTCCCCAAGAGACCCAGTACTTC.

This chain uses TRBV6-5 with TRBJ1-4; 9 bases align to TRBD1. CDR3 length: 15 residues. Germline-derived CDR1 and CDR2 are MNHEY and SVGAGI. Trimming took 6 bases from V and 12 from J; bases not matched to a gene: 14. CDR3 in amino acids: CASSPSWDRVSELFF. The CDR3 region has the DNA TGTGCCAGCAGCCCCAGTTGGGACAGGGTCTCGGAACTGTTTTTT.

V is TRBV11-2 and J is TRBJ1-5, with 9 nucleotides matching TRBD1. V dropped 5 bases and J dropped 6; count of bases not matched to a gene: 8. CDR1 is SGHAT, CDR2 FQNNGV, per germline. The CDR3 is made up of 15 amino acids. In nucleotides, the CDR3 is TGTGCCAGCAGCCCTGGGACAGGGTTGCCTCAGCCCCAGCATTTT. Its translation: CASSPGTGLPQPQHF.

Details on this clonotype: The CDR3 carries no conserved terminal phenylalanine or tryptophan, so it likely arises from a read error. The genes are TRBV6-1 and TRBJ1-6; D is unclear. Looked up from germline, CDR1 is MNHNS and CDR2 is SASEGT. The V and J ends lost 6 bases and 3 bases respectively, with 15 bases between them. This CDR3 contains 16 residues. CDR3 in amino acids: CASRDYQEIYNSPLHL. Here the CDR3 DNA reads TGTGCCAGCAGAGACTATCAGGAAATCTATAATTCACCCCTCCACCTT.

This chain links TRBV7-3 with TRBJ2-7; 12 nucleotides align to TRBD1. The CDR3 extends over 14 amino acids. Germline V gene lookup returns CDR1 SGHTA and CDR2 FQGTGA. V dropped 5 bases and J dropped 6; count of bases not matched to a gene: 5. The CDR3 DNA reads as TGTGCCAGCAGCCCCATGGGACAGGGGGCCGAGCAGTACTTC. It codes for CASSPMGQGAEQYF.

This clonotype was seen repeatedly, ten times or more. The chain is built from TRBV10-2 and TRBJ1-5, with 9 positions matching TRBD1. CDR3 size: 15 residues. The trim removed 4 bases at V and 5 bases at J, leaving 6 bases unmatched. The germline CDR1 and CDR2 sequences are WSHSY and SAAADI. DNA of the CDR3: TGCGCCAGCAGTGGGGACAGGGTTGACCATCAGCCCCAGCATTTT. This sequence encodes CASSGDRVDHQPQHF.

The rearrangement links TRBV2 to TRBJ1-1, with a tentative D call TRBD1 (6 bases). The germline V and J ends were trimmed by 6 bases and 11 bases, with 19 bases remaining between them. CDR1 is SNHLY, CDR2 FYNNEI, per germline. The CDR3 loop spans 13 amino acids. CDR3 loop: CASRPIQGMGAFF. The DNA for the CDR3 is TGTGCCAGCAGACCTATACAGGGTATGGGGGCTTTCTTT.

This chain links TRBV2 with TRBJ1-2; 7 bases line up with TRBD1. CDR1 is SNHLY and CDR2 is FYNNEI in the germline V gene. This CDR3 contains 13 residues. The junction had 9 bases not matched to a gene; V was cut back by 4 bases and J by 10 bases. The CDR3, as DNA: TGTGCCAGCAGTGCAGGGGGAGCTGATGACTACACCTTC. Its translation is CASSAGGADDYTF.

As to this clonotype: A much larger clone lies one base from this, so it may be a read error. The gene calls are TRBV20-1 and TRBJ1-5, with 8 bases that match TRBD1. J gave up 2 bases and V 1 base, and 4 bases lay outside the gene matches. CDR3 length equals 15 residues. From germline, CDR1 is DFQATT and CDR2 SNEGSKA (reference sequence). DNA for the CDR3: TGCAGTGCTAGAGTGACAGGGGCAGGCAATCAGCCCCAGCATTTT. Translating it yields CSARVTGAGNQPQHF.

The DNA of the CDR3 is TGTGCCAACCTAGCGCGGGACTCAAATAACTATGGCTACACCTTC. This gives the protein CANLARDSNNYGYTF. The chain has TRBV25-1 and TRBJ1-2; weak D call: TRBD1 (5 bases). Trimming took off 10 bases at V and 1 base at J, with 19 bases between the two ends. This CDR3 is 15 amino acids long. CDR1 and CDR2 from the germline V gene are MGHDK and SYGVNS.

The chain has TRBV19 and TRBJ1-5; no clear D gene. V was shortened by 7 bases and J by 2 bases, with 15 bases between the two germline ends. From germline, CDR1 is LNHDA and CDR2 SQIVND (reference sequence). The CDR3 runs 15 residues. The CDR3 region is CASKPGPRGNQPQHF. The CDR3, as DNA: TGTGCCAGTAAACCCGGGCCTAGAGGCAATCAGCCCCAGCATTTT.

The chain carries TRBV10-3 and TRBJ2-7; 7 nucleotides agree with TRBD1. J was trimmed by 6 bases and V by 10 bases; bases with no gene match: 15. This CDR3 has 14 amino acids. CDR1 is ENHRY and CDR2 is SYGVKD in the germline V gene. The DNA for the CDR3 is TGTGCCAGCGAGAGAGCGGCAGGGGGTAGCGAGCAGTACTTC. It codes for CASERAAGGSEQYF.

This clonotype appeared many times. The chain is built from TRBV2 and TRBJ1-1; D not certain. The germline V and J ends were trimmed by 7 bases and 8 bases, with 14 bases remaining between them. This CDR3 is built from 12 residues. Germline CDR1 is SNHLY and CDR2 is FYNNEI. The CDR3 DNA sequence: TGTGCCAGCAACGAAGAGGTGGGGGAAGCTTTCTTT. Its protein is CASNEEVGEAFF.

This clonotype has a handful of counts. The rearrangement links TRBV6-5 to TRBJ1-5, with D perhaps matching TRBD1 (5 bases). The V gene lost 4 bases and the J gene lost 1 base, with 8 bases spanning the gap. This CDR3 contains 14 residues. Germline assignment: CDR1 MNHEY and CDR2 SVGAGI. The CDR3 bases are TGTGCCAGCAGTTCAGGGTGGAGCAATCAGCCCCAGCATTTT. Protein sequence: CASSSGWSNQPQHF.

This clonotype has more than one count but fewer than ten. This chain links TRBV5-8 with TRBJ2-7, with 7 bases fitting TRBD2. Germline CDR1 is SGHTS and CDR2 is YDEGEE. V was pared by 3 bases and J by 3 bases, with 6 bases of the junction left unmatched. The CDR3 has 14 amino acids. In nucleotides, the CDR3 is TGTGCCAGCAGCTACGCGGGAGCATACTACGAGCAGTACTTC. It codes for CASSYAGAYYEQYF.

The chain is built from TRBV29-1 and TRBJ2-7; 8 bases are shared with TRBD2. J gave up 5 bases and V 5 bases, and 8 bases lay outside the gene matches. The V gene's germline CDR1 is SQVTM and CDR2 ANQGSEA. The CDR3 contains 13 residues. The CDR3 DNA follows: TGCAGCGTTCCGGGGGGGATTTTGGACGAGCAGTACTTC. Translation: CSVPGGILDEQYF.